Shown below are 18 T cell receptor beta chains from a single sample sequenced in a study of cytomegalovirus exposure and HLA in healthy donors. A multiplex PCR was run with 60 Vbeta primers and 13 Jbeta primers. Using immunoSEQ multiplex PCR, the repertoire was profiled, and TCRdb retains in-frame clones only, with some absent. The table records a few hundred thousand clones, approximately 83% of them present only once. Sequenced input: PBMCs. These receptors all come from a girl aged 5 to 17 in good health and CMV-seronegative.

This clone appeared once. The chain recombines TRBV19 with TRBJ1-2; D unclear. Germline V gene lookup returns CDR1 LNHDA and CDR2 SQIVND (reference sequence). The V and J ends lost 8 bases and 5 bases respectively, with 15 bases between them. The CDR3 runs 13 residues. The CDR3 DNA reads TGTGCCAGTCGAAGCGAGGGAATGTATGGCTACACCTTC. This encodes CASRSEGMYGYTF. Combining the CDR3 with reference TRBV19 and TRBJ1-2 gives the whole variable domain DGGITQSPKYLFRKEGQNVTLSCEQNLNHDAMYWYRQDPGQGLRLIYYSQIVNDFQKGDIAEGYSVSREKKESFPLTVTSAQKNPTAFYLCASRSEGMYGYTFGSGTRLTVV.

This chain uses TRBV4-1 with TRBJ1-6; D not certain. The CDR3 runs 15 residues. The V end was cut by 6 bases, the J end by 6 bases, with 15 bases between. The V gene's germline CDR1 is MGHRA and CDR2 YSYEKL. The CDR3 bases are TGCGCCAGCAGAGAGGTGGAGGGCTCTAATTCACCCCTCCACTTT. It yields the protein CASREVEGSNSPLHF.

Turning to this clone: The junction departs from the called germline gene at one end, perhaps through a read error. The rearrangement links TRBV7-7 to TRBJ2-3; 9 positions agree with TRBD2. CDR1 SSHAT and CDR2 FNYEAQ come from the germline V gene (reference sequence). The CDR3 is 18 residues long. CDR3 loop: CASSSRLAEGKFADTQYF. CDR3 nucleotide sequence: TGTGCTAGCAGCTCCCGACTAGCGGAGGGAAAGTTTGCAGATACGCAGTATTTT.

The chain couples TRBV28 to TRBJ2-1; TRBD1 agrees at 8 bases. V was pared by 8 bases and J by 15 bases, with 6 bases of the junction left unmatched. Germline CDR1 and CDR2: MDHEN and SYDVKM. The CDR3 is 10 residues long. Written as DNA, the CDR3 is TGTGCCAGCCGGGGACAGGAGTCGTTCTTC. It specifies CASRGQESFF.

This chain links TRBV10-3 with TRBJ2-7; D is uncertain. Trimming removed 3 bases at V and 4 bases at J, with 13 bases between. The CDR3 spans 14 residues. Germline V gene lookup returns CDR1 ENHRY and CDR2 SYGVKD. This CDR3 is CAISDPAKRYEQYF. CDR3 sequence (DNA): TGTGCCATCAGTGACCCGGCGAAGAGGTACGAGCAGTACTTC.

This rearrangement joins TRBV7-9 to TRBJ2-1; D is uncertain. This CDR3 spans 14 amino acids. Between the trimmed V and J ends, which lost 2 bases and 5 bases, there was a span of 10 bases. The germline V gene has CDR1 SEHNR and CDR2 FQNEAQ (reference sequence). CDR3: CASSLSFPDNEQFF. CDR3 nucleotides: TGTGCCAGCAGCTTAAGTTTCCCGGACAATGAGCAGTTCTTC.

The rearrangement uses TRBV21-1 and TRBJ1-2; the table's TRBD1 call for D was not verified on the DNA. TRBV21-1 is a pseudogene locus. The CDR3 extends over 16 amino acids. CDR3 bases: TGTGCCAGCAGCAAAGTCCCGGGACAGGGTAACTATGGCTACACCTTC. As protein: CASSKVPGQGNYGYTF.

CDR3 in DNA: TGTGCCAGTAAGACGACAGGGACCTACGAGCAGTACTTC. It translates to CASKTTGTYEQYF. The rearrangement uses TRBV19 and TRBJ2-7; 7 bases match TRBD1. The ends lost 7 bases at V and 2 bases at J; junction bases unmatched: 5. Per the germline V gene, CDR1 is LNHDA and CDR2 is SQIVND (reference sequence). The length of the CDR3 is 13 residues.

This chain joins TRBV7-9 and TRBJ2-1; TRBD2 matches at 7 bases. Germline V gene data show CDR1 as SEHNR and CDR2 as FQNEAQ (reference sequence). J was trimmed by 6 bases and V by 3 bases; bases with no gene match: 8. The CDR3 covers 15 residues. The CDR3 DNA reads TGTGCCAGCAGCTTCGGACTAGGCCCTTTCAATGAGCAGTTCTTC. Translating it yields CASSFGLGPFNEQFF.

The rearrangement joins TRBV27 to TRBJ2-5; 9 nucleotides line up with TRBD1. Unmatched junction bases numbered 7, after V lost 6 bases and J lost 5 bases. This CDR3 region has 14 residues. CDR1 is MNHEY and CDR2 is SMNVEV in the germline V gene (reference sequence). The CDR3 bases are TGTGCCAGCAGGCCACAGGGGGCGGGGGAGACCCAGTACTTC. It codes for CASRPQGAGETQYF.

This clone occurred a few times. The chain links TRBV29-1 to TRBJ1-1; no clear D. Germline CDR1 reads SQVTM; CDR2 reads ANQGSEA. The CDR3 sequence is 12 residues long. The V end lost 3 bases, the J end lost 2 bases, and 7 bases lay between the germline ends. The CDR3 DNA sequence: TGCAGCGTTGACCCCAGTAACACTGAAGCTTTCTTT. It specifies CSVDPSNTEAFF.

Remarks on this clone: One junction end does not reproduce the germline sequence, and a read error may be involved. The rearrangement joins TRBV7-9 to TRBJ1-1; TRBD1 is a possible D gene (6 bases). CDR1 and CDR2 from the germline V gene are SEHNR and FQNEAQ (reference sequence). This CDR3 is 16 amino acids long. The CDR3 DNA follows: TGTTCCAGCACCTTTAGGGGGGGTAATTTTGGGACTGAAGCTTTCTTT. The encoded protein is CSSTFRGGNFGTEAFF.

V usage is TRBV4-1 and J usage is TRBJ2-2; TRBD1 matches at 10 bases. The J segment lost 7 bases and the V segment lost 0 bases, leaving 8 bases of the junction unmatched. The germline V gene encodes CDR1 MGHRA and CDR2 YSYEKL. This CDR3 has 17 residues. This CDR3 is CASSQDATTGGNGELFF. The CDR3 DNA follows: TGCGCCAGCAGCCAAGATGCGACGACAGGGGGCAACGGGGAGCTGTTTTTT.

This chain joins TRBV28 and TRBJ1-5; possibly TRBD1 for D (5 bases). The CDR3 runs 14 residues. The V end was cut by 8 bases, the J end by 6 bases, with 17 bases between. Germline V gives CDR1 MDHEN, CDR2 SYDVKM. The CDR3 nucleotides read TGTGCCAGCTGCCCGGGGGAAAGATCTCAGCCCCAGCATTTT. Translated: CASCPGERSQPQHF.

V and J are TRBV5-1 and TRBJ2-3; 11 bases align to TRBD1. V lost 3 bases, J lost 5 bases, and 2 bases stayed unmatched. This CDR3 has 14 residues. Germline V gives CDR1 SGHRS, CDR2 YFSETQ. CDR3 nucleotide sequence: TGCGCCAGCAGCTGGGGACAGGGGGAAGATACGCAGTATTTT. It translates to CASSWGQGEDTQYF.

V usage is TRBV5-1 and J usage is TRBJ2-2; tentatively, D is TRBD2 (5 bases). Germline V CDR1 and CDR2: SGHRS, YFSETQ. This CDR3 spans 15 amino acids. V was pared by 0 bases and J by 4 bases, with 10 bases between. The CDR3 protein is CASSLAPAGTGELFF. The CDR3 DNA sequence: TGCGCCAGCAGCTTGGCCCCGGCGGGCACCGGGGAGCTGTTTTTT.

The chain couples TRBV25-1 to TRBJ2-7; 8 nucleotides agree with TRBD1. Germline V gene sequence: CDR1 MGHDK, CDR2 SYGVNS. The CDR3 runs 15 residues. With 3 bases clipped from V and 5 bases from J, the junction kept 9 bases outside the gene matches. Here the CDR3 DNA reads TGTGCCAGCAGTGATCCCGGACAGGGCGACCACGAGCAGTACTTC. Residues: CASSDPGQGDHEQYF.

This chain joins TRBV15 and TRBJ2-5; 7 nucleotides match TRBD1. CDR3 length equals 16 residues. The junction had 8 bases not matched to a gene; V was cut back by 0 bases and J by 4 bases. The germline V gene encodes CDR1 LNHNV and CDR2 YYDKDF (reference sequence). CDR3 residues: CATSRDQGGLGETQYF. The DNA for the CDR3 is TGTGCCACCAGCAGAGATCAAGGGGGCCTTGGAGAGACCCAGTACTTC.